Listed below are T cell receptor beta chains from one sample, sequenced in a study of OX40 agonist ivuxolimab in advanced cancers. This table comes from immunoSEQ multiplex PCR, and its TCRdb copy is limited to in-frame clones, with some not included. The sample holds about 62,000 clones, around 79% seen once. The sequenced sample was CD4+ or CD8+ T cells sorted from blood, obtained in a trial of the OX40 agonist ivuxolimab. Receptors originate from an adult with an advanced solid tumor such as melanoma, head and neck, liver or kidney cancer. Each CDR3 is given with its conserved first and last residue. The order of the fields is D gene, J gene, CDR3 length, V gene, clone size, CDR3 protein, CDR3 DNA. The D gene is left open where the match is weak. Clone size is given for some rows only: seen once, a few or many times, or a class if the clone is expanded.

NA	TRBJ2-7	16	TRBV28	NA	CASRGVGQGRPHEQYF	TGTGCCAGCAGGGGGGTCGGGCAGGGAAGGCCTCACGAGCAGTACTTC
TRBD1	TRBJ1-2	14	TRBV29-1	NA	CSVETGGPGYGYTF	TGCAGCGTTGAAACAGGGGGCCCCGGGTATGGCTACACCTTC
TRBD1	TRBJ1-4	15	TRBV7-2	NA	CASSGTGSTNEKLFF	TGTGCCAGCAGCGGGACAGGCTCAACTAATGAAAAACTGTTTTTT
TRBD2	TRBJ2-2	17	TRBV27	NA	CASSLYLAVPNTGELFF	TGTGCCAGCAGTTTATACCTAGCGGTTCCGAACACCGGGGAGCTGTTTTTT
TRBD1	TRBJ2-7	16	TRBV23-1	NA	CASSQFWSGGAYEQYF	TGCGCCAGCAGTCAATTTTGGTCAGGGGGAGCCTACGAGCAGTACTTC
TRBD1	TRBJ2-2	15	TRBV7-9	NA	CASSPLTGGTGELFF	TGTGCCAGCAGCCCGCTGACAGGGGGCACCGGGGAGCTGTTTTTT
TRBD2	TRBJ2-1	14	TRBV5-6	NA	CASSGTSGDNEQFF	TGTGCCAGCAGCGGGACTAGCGGTGACAATGAGCAGTTCTTC
NA	TRBJ1-5	16	TRBV4-3	NA	CASSQDKYSTNQPQHF	TGCGCCAGCAGCCAAGATAAGTACAGCACCAATCAGCCCCAGCATTTT
NA	TRBJ1-4	14	TRBV6-6	NA	CASSEGGIGLPLFF	TGTGCCAGCAGCGAGGGGGGCATTGGGCTACCTTTGTTTTTT
NA	TRBJ1-5	15	TRBV15	NA	CATSRVQDGNQPQHF	TGTGCCACCAGCAGAGTCCAGGATGGCAATCAGCCCCAGCATTTT
TRBD2	TRBJ2-7	18	TRBV5-1	NA	CASSLSRLAGSSSYEQYF	TGCGCCAGCAGCTTGAGCCGACTAGCGGGAAGCTCCTCCTACGAGCAGTACTTC
NA	TRBJ1-3	14	TRBV4-1	NA	CASSPTIFGNTIYF	TGCGCCAGCAGCCCGACCATCTTTGGAAACACCATATATTTT
TRBD2	TRBJ2-1	15	TRBV7-2	NA	CASSETSGSLNEQFF	TGTGCCAGCAGCGAGACTAGCGGGAGTCTCAATGAGCAGTTCTTC
NA	TRBJ2-2	14	TRBV7-3	few	CASSLSVATGELFF	TGTGCCAGCAGCTTAAGTGTGGCGACCGGGGAGCTGTTTTTT
TRBD1	TRBJ1-2	18	TRBV27	NA	CASSPGQGIFISDHGYTF	TGTGCCAGCAGTCCGGGACAGGGAATTTTTATTTCGGATCATGGCTACACCTTC
TRBD1	TRBJ2-2	15	TRBV25-1	NA	CASSRDRGRPGELFF	TGTGCCAGCAGCCGGGACAGGGGGCGTCCCGGGGAGCTGTTTTTT
TRBD1	TRBJ1-1	16	TRBV7-9	NA	CASSPRTGPSNTEAFF	TGTGCCAGCAGCCCCAGGACAGGGCCCTCGAACACTGAAGCTTTCTTT